Listed here are 3 T cell receptor beta chains from one sample, sequenced in a study of T cell changes during pregnancy in multiple sclerosis. Sequencing used immunoSEQ multiplex PCR; TCRdb keeps in-frame clones, though not all of them. The data show under 75,000 clones, with 93% seen just once and more than 3% held by the top ten. Specimen: CD8+ T cells from peripheral blood mononuclear cells, collected in the second trimester of pregnancy. Receptors were obtained from a female donor with multiple sclerosis, enrolled in a pregnancy study.

This clone was detected only a few times. This chain joins TRBV28 and TRBJ2-6; 11 nucleotides line up with TRBD1. This CDR3 is built from 17 residues. Per the germline V gene, CDR1 is MDHEN and CDR2 is SYDVKM. V was pared by 3 bases and J by 0 bases, with 1 base of the junction left unmatched. The CDR3 loop reads CASSFGTGGSGANVLTF. DNA for the CDR3: TGTGCCAGCAGTTTCGGGACAGGGGGCTCTGGGGCCAACGTCCTGACTTTC. The variable domain in full, completed from reference TRBV28 and TRBJ2-6, reads DVKVTQSSRYLVKRTGEKVFLECVQDMDHENMFWYRQDPGLGLRLIYFSYDVKMKEKGDIPEGYSVSREKKERFSLILESASTNQTSMYLCASSFGTGGSGANVLTFGAGSRLTVL.

The J gene is TRBJ2-7, the V gene TRBV21-1; TRBD2 is taken as the D call from the table, unchecked against the DNA. TRBV21-1 is shown as a pseudogene. This CDR3 is 17 amino acids long. CDR3 bases: TGTGCCAGCAGCCTAAGACGGAGCGGACCGAGCTCCTACGAGCAGTACTTC. Its translation: CASSLRRSGPSSYEQYF.

This chain joins TRBV19 and TRBJ2-1; 13 nucleotides agree with TRBD2. The CDR3 is made up of 15 amino acids. Germline loops: CDR1 LNHDA, CDR2 SQIVND (reference sequence). Trimming removed 4 bases from V and 4 bases from J; junction bases left unmatched: 1. Written as DNA, the CDR3 is TGTGCCAGTAGTACGACTAGCGGGAGGTACAATGAGCAGTTCTTC. Translating it yields CASSTTSGRYNEQFF. Full variable domain (remainder filled in from reference TRBV19 and TRBJ2-1): DGGITQSPKYLFRKEGQNVTLSCEQNLNHDAMYWYRQDPGQGLRLIYYSQIVNDFQKGDIAEGYSVSREKKESFPLTVTSAQKNPTAFYLCASSTTSGRYNEQFFGPGTRLTVL.